This T cell receptor beta chain was recorded in a study of T cells in Graves' hyperthyroidism and ophthalmopathy. Overall study results and limits: Most thyroid clonotypes with frequency above 0.001 were detected in blood.

Amplification of TCR beta CDR3 regions was performed using RNA transcripts as template. HTBI primers were employed in a first-round RT-PCR of the TCR CDR3. TCRdb analysed the multiplex PCR reads with MiXCR anew, one entry per CDR3 protein. The sample contains about 480,000 distinct CDR3 sequences, roughly 24% of which appear only once. Many counts were recorded for this clonotype. Antigen: not known. The origin of this receptor is a woman aged 25-40 years with Graves' ophthalmopathy. Sequencing was performed on blood.

The CDR3 DNA reads as TGTGCCAGCAGTCAGACAGGGGGCAGCACTGAAGCTTTCTTT. Protein product: CASSQTGGSTEAFF. The chain recombines TRBV2 with TRBJ1-1; TRBD1 agrees at 10 bases. This CDR3 contains 14 residues. V trimming: 5 bases; J trimming: 4 bases; junction bases outside the gene matches: 4. Germline V gene sequence: CDR1 SNHLY, CDR2 FYNNEI.